This passage covers 14 T cell receptor beta chains from one sample sequenced in a study of OX40 agonist ivuxolimab in advanced cancers. Assay: immunoSEQ multiplex PCR; the TCRdb copy retains only in-frame clones and omits some. There are some 45,000 clones in the sample; about four fifths occur only once, and more than 2% lies in the top ten. Here the sequenced sample was CD4+ or CD8+ T cells sorted from blood, taken in a trial of the OX40 agonist ivuxolimab. These receptor sequences come from an adult with an advanced solid tumor such as melanoma, head and neck, liver or kidney cancer.

Here the CDR3 DNA reads TGTGCCAGCAGCTTAGATGGAGGAGTTGGGACCGGGGAGCTGTTTTTT. Amino acids: CASSLDGGVGTGELFF. J is TRBJ2-2 and V is TRBV11-3; D possibly corresponds to TRBD2 (5 bases). The V end was cut by 0 bases, the J end by 5 bases, with 13 bases between. This CDR3 comprises 16 residues. The germline gives CDR1 SGHNT, CDR2 YENEEA.

This chain joins TRBV7-9 and TRBJ1-5; 7 nucleotides align to TRBD1. Germline V gene lookup returns CDR1 SEHNR and CDR2 FQNEAQ (reference sequence). J gave up 11 bases and V 5 bases, and 18 bases lay outside the gene matches. The CDR3 loop spans 16 amino acids. CDR3 coding DNA: TGTGCCAGCAGCCTTACGACAGGGCGGGGAAGGTCAGCCCAGCATTTT. Translating it yields CASSLTTGRGRSAQHF.

The rearrangement joins TRBV11-3 to TRBJ1-5, with a tentative D call TRBD1 (5 bases). The CDR3 is made up of 14 amino acids. Trimming shortened V by 0 bases and J by 11 bases, and 14 bases separated the two germline ends. Germline V lookup: CDR1 SGHNT, CDR2 YENEEA. Here the CDR3 reads CASSLEGPGRTQHF. CDR3 in DNA: TGTGCCAGCAGCTTAGAAGGCCCAGGGAGGACCCAGCATTTT. Combining the CDR3 with reference TRBV11-3 and TRBJ1-5 gives the whole variable domain EAGVVQSPRYKIIEKKQPVAFWCNPISGHNTLYWYLQNLGQGPELLIRYENEEAVDDSQLPKDRFSAERLKGVDSTLKIQPAELGDSAVYLCASSLEGPGRTQHFGDGTRLSIL.

The chain combines TRBV5-1 with TRBJ1-4; D is uncertain. V was pared by 2 bases and J by 0 bases, with 8 bases between. The CDR3 runs to 15 residues. CDR1 is SGHRS and CDR2 is YFSETQ in the germline V gene. Here the CDR3 DNA reads TGCGCCAGCAGCTTAGCCTTAACAACTAATGAAAAACTGTTTTTT. Amino acids: CASSLALTTNEKLFF. Drawing the rest from reference TRBV5-1 and TRBJ1-4, the complete variable domain is KAGVTQTPRYLIKTRGQQVTLSCSPISGHRSVSWYQQTPGQGLQFLFEYFSETQRNKGNFPGRFSGRQFSNSRSEMNVSTLELGDSALYLCASSLALTTNEKLFFGSGTQLSVL.

V and J are TRBV9 and TRBJ2-1; 7 nucleotides match TRBD2. The germline V gene encodes CDR1 SGDLS and CDR2 YYNGEE. V was clipped by 0 bases and J by 0 bases; unmatched bases: 18. This CDR3 has 21 residues. The CDR3 coding sequence is TGTGCCAGCAGCGTAGGTCCGGGACCCAGGGACGGCGGGAGCTCCTACAATGAGCAGTTCTTC. This encodes CASSVGPGPRDGGSSYNEQFF. Supplemented by reference TRBV9 and TRBJ2-1, the full variable domain reads DSGVTQTPKHLITATGQRVTLRCSPRSGDLSVYWYQQSLDQGLQFLIQYYNGEERAKGNILERFSAQQFPDLHSELNLSSLELGDSALYFCASSVGPGPRDGGSSYNEQFFGPGTRLTVL.

The chain uses TRBV27 and TRBJ2-1, with 8 bases fitting TRBD2. V dropped 5 bases and J dropped 4; count of bases not matched to a gene: 10. CDR1 is MNHEY, CDR2 SMNVEV, per germline (reference sequence). CDR3 size: 16 residues. The CDR3 nucleotides are TGTGCCAGCAGTCAGGCTATGCCGGGAGGGTACAATGAGCAGTTCTTC. Protein sequence: CASSQAMPGGYNEQFF.

J is TRBJ1-4 and V is TRBV2; possibly TRBD1 for D (6 bases). Trimming shortened V by 6 bases and J by 7 bases, and 12 bases separated the two germline ends. Germline V gene lookup returns CDR1 SNHLY and CDR2 FYNNEI. The CDR3 spans 13 residues. The chain's CDR3 is CASSWGRSEKLFF. The DNA for the CDR3 is TGTGCCAGCAGCTGGGGGCGGAGTGAAAAACTGTTTTTT. Full variable domain (outside the CDR3, taken from reference TRBV2 and TRBJ1-4): EPEVTQTPSHQVTQMGQEVILRCVPISNHLYFYWYRQILGQKVEFLVSFYNNEISEKSEIFDDQFSVERPDGSNFTLKIRSTKLEDSAMYFCASSWGRSEKLFFGSGTQLSVL.

The chain carries TRBV2 and TRBJ1-2, with unresolved D. Trimming left V 6 bases short and J 3 bases short, with 5 bases between. CDR1 SNHLY and CDR2 FYNNEI come from the germline V gene. There are 11 residues in the CDR3. The CDR3 spells CASSGDYGYTF. CDR3 in DNA: TGTGCCAGCAGCGGGGACTATGGCTACACCTTC.

The chain carries TRBV19 and TRBJ1-5; TRBD1 agrees at 7 bases. Germline values: CDR1 LNHDA, CDR2 SQIVND (reference sequence). Losses at the gene ends were 4 bases for V and 3 bases for J; bases not matched to a gene: 6. This CDR3 is built from 15 residues. DNA for the CDR3: TGTGCCAGTAGTACGGACAGGTCTCACAATCAGCCCCAGCATTTT. Its translation: CASSTDRSHNQPQHF.

V gene TRBV6-1 combines with J gene TRBJ2-7, with 9 positions matching TRBD1. Per the germline V gene, CDR1 is MNHNS and CDR2 is SASEGT. This CDR3 contains 14 residues. Trimming cost V 5 bases and J 0 bases; bases outside gene matches: 2. The CDR3 loop is CASSTTGGSYEQYF. The CDR3 nucleotides are TGTGCCAGCAGTACGACAGGGGGCTCCTACGAGCAGTACTTC.

The chain joins TRBV29-1 to TRBJ2-2; 7 nucleotides align to TRBD1. The CDR3 has 13 amino acids. Germline loops: CDR1 SQVTM, CDR2 ANQGSEA. J lost 3 bases, V lost 7 bases, and 5 bases had no gene match. The CDR3: CSAQTGDTGELFF. In DNA form, the CDR3 reads TGCAGCGCCCAAACAGGGGACACCGGGGAGCTGTTTTTT.

The chain uses TRBV2 and TRBJ1-1, with D tentatively TRBD1 (5 bases). Germline CDR1 and CDR2: SNHLY and FYNNEI. The V gene lost 3 bases and the J gene lost 5 bases, with 7 bases spanning the gap. The CDR3 has 12 amino acids. The DNA of the CDR3 is TGTGCCAGCAGTGAGGGGGGGACTGAAGCTTTCTTT. Amino acid sequence: CASSEGGTEAFF.

The J gene is TRBJ1-4, the V gene TRBV28; D may be TRBD1 (5 bases). The V end was cut by 6 bases, the J end by 5 bases, with 10 bases between. CDR1 is MDHEN, CDR2 SYDVKM, per germline. The CDR3 is 13 amino acids. The CDR3 sequence is CASRSGGNEKLFF. The CDR3 DNA reads TGTGCCAGCAGGTCCGGGGGAAATGAAAAACTGTTTTTT.

V usage is TRBV7-8 and J usage is TRBJ2-4, with D unresolved. V was shortened by 0 bases and J by 5 bases, with 11 bases between the two germline ends. Germline CDR1 is SGHVS and CDR2 is FQNEAQ. This CDR3 comprises 15 residues. CDR3: CASSLAGDLQNIQYF. The CDR3 DNA reads as TGTGCCAGCAGCTTAGCTGGGGATCTCCAAAACATTCAGTACTTC.